The 29 T cell receptor beta chains in this list originate from one sample, sequenced in a study of cytomegalovirus exposure and HLA in healthy donors. 13 Jbeta primers and 60 Vbeta primers were used for the PCR. This table comes from immunoSEQ multiplex PCR, and its TCRdb copy is limited to in-frame clones, with some not included. The repertoire holds 110,000 to 150,000 clones, with over 75% as singletons. The sample comprised PBMCs. The receptors derive from a female donor in good health and CMV-seronegative.

V is TRBV6-5 and J is TRBJ1-4; weak D call: TRBD1 (6 bases). CDR1 is MNHEY and CDR2 is SVGAGI in the germline V gene. V was pared by 6 bases and J by 6 bases, with 14 bases between. This CDR3 contains 14 residues. This CDR3 reads CASSPTGLDEKLFF. CDR3 in DNA: TGTGCCAGCAGCCCAACAGGGCTTGATGAAAAACTGTTTTTT.

V usage is TRBV15 and J usage is TRBJ2-5, with D perhaps matching TRBD1 (6 bases). The CDR3 sequence is 15 residues long. In germline, CDR1 is LNHNV, CDR2 YYDKDF (reference sequence). Trimming removed 3 bases at V and 2 bases at J, with 13 bases between. In DNA, the CDR3 is TGTGCCACCAGCAGGGACACAGGGTTACAAGAGACCCAGTACTTC. Its translation is CATSRDTGLQETQYF.

With regard to this clone: The identical CDR3 is also encoded by other nucleotide sequences in the sample. The V gene is TRBV5-6, the J gene TRBJ1-2; D unclear. V was clipped by 0 bases and J by 4 bases, with 7 bases between them. The CDR3 has 13 amino acids. CDR1 SGHDT and CDR2 YYEEEE come from the germline V gene. As DNA, the CDR3 is TGTGCCAGCAGCTTGGGGGCAGCCTATGGCTACACCTTC. Its translation is CASSLGAAYGYTF.

The V gene is TRBV15, the J gene TRBJ1-5; 8 nucleotides align to TRBD1. Germline V CDR1 and CDR2: LNHNV, YYDKDF (reference sequence). V shed 4 bases, J shed 9 bases, and the junction held 8 bases outside the gene matches. There are 14 residues in the CDR3. The CDR3 here is CATSTDGQGLPQHF. The DNA for the CDR3 is TGTGCCACCAGCACCGACGGACAGGGACTGCCCCAGCATTTT.

This clone was found a few times. The rearrangement links TRBV2 to TRBJ1-2, with TRBD1 matching 9 bases. J was trimmed by 6 bases and V by 3 bases; bases with no gene match: 5. The CDR3 consists of 14 residues. CDR1 and CDR2 (germline): SNHLY, FYNNEI. DNA for the CDR3: TGTGCCAGCAGTGATTGGGACAGGGTGCATGGCTACACCTTC. Translation: CASSDWDRVHGYTF.

The J gene is TRBJ2-7, the V gene TRBV2; 9 bases map to TRBD1. Germline-derived CDR1 and CDR2 are SNHLY and FYNNEI. The junction had 2 bases not matched to a gene; V was cut back by 3 bases and J by 2 bases. The CDR3 has 14 amino acids. In nucleotides, the CDR3 is TGTGCCAGCAGTGAGGACAGGGGAACCTACGAGCAGTACTTC. As protein: CASSEDRGTYEQYF.

V and J are TRBV5-1 and TRBJ2-2; D not certain. The CDR3 runs to 13 residues. Between the trimmed V and J ends, which lost 4 bases and 1 base, there was a span of 5 bases. Germline V gene sequence: CDR1 SGHRS, CDR2 YFSETQ. In DNA, the CDR3 is TGCGCCAGCAGCGCTAAGAACACCGGGGAGCTGTTTTTT. It yields the protein CASSAKNTGELFF.

J is TRBJ1-5 and V is TRBV6-1; the D is unclear. The germline gives CDR1 MNHNS, CDR2 SASEGT. V was pared by 4 bases and J by 0 bases, with 10 bases between. The CDR3 loop spans 15 amino acids. The CDR3 coding sequence is TGTGCCAGCAGTGGGCCGTTTAATAGCAATCAGCCCCAGCATTTT. Translated: CASSGPFNSNQPQHF.

The chain is built from TRBV19 and TRBJ2-1, with a weak D call TRBD2 (6 bases). This CDR3 region has 14 residues. Germline CDR1 LNHDA, CDR2 SQIVND (reference sequence). The V gene lost 3 bases and the J gene lost 7 bases, with 13 bases spanning the gap. The CDR3 sequence: CASSIAGRVNEQFF. Written as DNA, the CDR3 is TGTGCCAGTAGTATCGCGGGGAGAGTAAATGAGCAGTTCTTC.

The genes are TRBV10-3 and TRBJ2-7, with a tentative D call TRBD1 (5 bases). The germline V gene encodes CDR1 ENHRY and CDR2 SYGVKD. The V and J ends lost 7 bases and 0 bases respectively, with 10 bases between them. The CDR3 sequence is 13 residues long. CDR3: CAINPTDSYEQYF. CDR3 nucleotide sequence: TGTGCCATCAACCCGACAGACTCCTACGAGCAGTACTTC.

This rearrangement joins TRBV11-2 to TRBJ1-3; TRBD1 might be the D (5 bases). In germline, CDR1 is SGHAT, CDR2 FQNNGV. V was clipped by 4 bases and J by 2 bases, with 12 bases between them. CDR3 length: 15 amino acids. The CDR3 DNA follows: TGTGCCAGCAGCTCCCCAGGGCCCACTGGAAACACCATATATTTT. It specifies CASSSPGPTGNTIYF.

The rearrangement links TRBV10-3 to TRBJ2-3; 9 bases align to TRBD1. V trimming: 2 bases; J trimming: 8 bases; junction bases outside the gene matches: 14. Germline loops: CDR1 ENHRY, CDR2 SYGVKD. The CDR3 runs 17 residues. Here the CDR3 DNA reads TGTGCCATCAGTGAGGGGGCAATGGGACAGGGAAGGGGTACGCAGTATTTT. Protein: CAISEGAMGQGRGTQYF.

Of note for this clone: The CDR3 ends on some other residue instead of the conserved phenylalanine or tryptophan, so this is likely a read error. This chain's CDR3 is CAGAGSTDTQYV. Here the CDR3 DNA reads TGTGCCGGAGCGGGAAGCACAGATACGCAGTATGTT. The chain links TRBV30 to TRBJ2-3; 7 bases agree with TRBD2. Looked up from germline, CDR1 is GTSNPN and CDR2 is SVGIG (reference sequence). The CDR3 totals 12 residues. Trimming removed 8 bases from V and 0 bases from J; junction bases left unmatched: 2.

The gene calls are TRBV30 and TRBJ1-5; 10 nucleotides match TRBD1. The CDR3 totals 18 residues. V trimming: 2 bases; J trimming: 0 bases; junction bases outside the gene matches: 10. Germline loops: CDR1 GTSNPN, CDR2 SVGIG (reference sequence). The DNA of the CDR3 is TGTGCCTGGAGTAGGGACAGGGGCTTCGGGGGTAGCAATCAGCCCCAGCATTTT. Protein sequence: CAWSRDRGFGGSNQPQHF.

This clone was observed a few times. The rearrangement joins TRBV2 to TRBJ2-7; TRBD2 might be the D (5 bases). Germline V gives CDR1 SNHLY, CDR2 FYNNEI. This CDR3 comprises 12 residues. Trimming took off 6 bases at V and 9 bases at J, with 15 bases between the two ends. In nucleotides, the CDR3 is TGTGCCAGCAGACGGACTGGGGAAAGGCAGTACTTC. Protein: CASRRTGERQYF.

The chain recombines TRBV11-2 with TRBJ2-5; a weak D match, TRBD1 (6 bases). The CDR3 has 16 residues. V lost 1 base and J lost 3, with 15 bases in between. Germline V gene data show CDR1 as SGHAT and CDR2 as FQNNGV. The CDR3 region is CASSLGLMGAEETQYF. In DNA form, the CDR3 reads TGTGCCAGCAGCTTAGGCCTAATGGGGGCCGAAGAGACCCAGTACTTC.

There are many counts of this clone. CDR3 sequence (DNA): TGTGCCAGCAGCTTAGGTGGGACAGGGGACCCTGAAGCTTTCTTT. Its protein is CASSLGGTGDPEAFF. This chain uses TRBV13 with TRBJ1-1, with 10 bases identical to TRBD1. The length of the CDR3 is 15 residues. Germline V gene sequence: CDR1 PRHDT, CDR2 FYEKMQ (reference sequence). Trimming at V came to 0 bases and at J to 6 bases, leaving 4 bases not matched to a gene.

V gene TRBV6-5 combines with J gene TRBJ2-3, with no clear D. The CDR3 length is 16 residues. CDR1 and CDR2 (germline): MNHEY, SVGAGI. V was clipped by 0 bases and J by 4 bases, with 14 bases between them. The CDR3 reads CASSYSRIPGADTQYF. In DNA, the CDR3 is TGTGCCAGCAGTTACTCTCGGATCCCAGGCGCAGATACGCAGTATTTT.

This chain connects TRBV27 to TRBJ2-7, with 7 bases that match TRBD2. Per germline, CDR1 MNHEY and CDR2 SMNVEV (reference sequence). This CDR3 contains 14 residues. V shed 5 bases, J shed 6 bases, and the junction held 10 bases outside the gene matches. The CDR3 sequence is CASSSLAAVSEQYF. CDR3 DNA: TGTGCCAGCAGTAGCCTAGCGGCGGTCTCCGAGCAGTACTTC.

This sequence joins TRBV9 and TRBJ1-1; no reliable D call. V lost 0 bases to trimming and J lost 0 bases, with 15 bases between them. CDR3 length: 17 residues. Germline CDR1 reads SGDLS; CDR2 reads YYNGEE. CDR3 sequence: CASSVGSGANMNTEAFF. The CDR3 nucleotides read TGTGCCAGCAGCGTAGGCTCCGGAGCTAATATGAACACTGAAGCTTTCTTT.

The table lists this clone with a count of one. This chain connects TRBV19 to TRBJ2-1; TRBD2 aligns across 8 bases. J was trimmed by 1 base and V by 7 bases; bases with no gene match: 3. From germline, CDR1 is LNHDA and CDR2 SQIVND (reference sequence). The length of the CDR3 is 14 residues. Written as DNA, the CDR3 is TGTGCCAGTATCGGCGGGAGGTCCTACAATGAGCAGTTCTTC. Translating gives CASIGGRSYNEQFF.

The chain is built from TRBV29-1 and TRBJ2-5, with 8 positions matching TRBD2. This CDR3 is 14 amino acids long. J gave up 4 bases and V 6 bases, and 10 bases lay outside the gene matches. From germline, CDR1 is SQVTM and CDR2 ANQGSEA. CDR3: CSVYKREKGETQYF. In DNA form, the CDR3 reads TGCAGCGTCTACAAGCGGGAGAAAGGAGAGACCCAGTACTTC.

The chain links TRBV29-1 to TRBJ2-1; D possibly corresponds to TRBD2 (6 bases). The germline V gene encodes CDR1 SQVTM and CDR2 ANQGSEA. The CDR3 has 13 amino acids. The ends were cut back, 4 bases at V and 5 bases at J, with 12 bases in the middle. The CDR3 region has the DNA TGCAGCGTTGTTTCCAGGGAGGACAATGAGCAGTTCTTC. This encodes CSVVSREDNEQFF.

The CDR3 here is CATSREMTGTYEQYF. CDR3 coding DNA: TGTGCCACCAGCAGAGAGATGACAGGCACCTACGAGCAGTACTTC. The chain combines TRBV15 with TRBJ2-7, with D perhaps TRBD1 (6 bases). In germline, CDR1 is LNHNV, CDR2 YYDKDF (reference sequence). V gave up 0 bases and J gave up 2 bases, with 11 bases separating them. This CDR3 has 15 residues.

The chain recombines TRBV7-9 with TRBJ2-7; 8 bases match TRBD2. Germline trimming cut 5 bases from V and 2 bases from J; bases unmatched to any gene: 5. The CDR3 runs 14 residues. Germline V gene sequence: CDR1 SEHNR, CDR2 FQNEAQ (reference sequence). The CDR3: CASSPRGGTYEQYF. CDR3 nucleotides: TGTGCCAGCAGCCCCCGGGGGGGTACCTACGAGCAGTACTTC.

The V call is TRBV30, the J call TRBJ1-4; no clear D. Trimming cost V 1 base and J 5 bases, with 8 bases left between them. This CDR3 is built from 13 residues. The germline CDR1 and CDR2 sequences are GTSNPN and SVGIG (reference sequence). This chain's CDR3 is CAWSGRPNEKLFF. The DNA for the CDR3 is TGTGCCTGGAGTGGCAGGCCAAATGAAAAACTGTTTTTT.

This chain joins TRBV6-6 and TRBJ2-1; TRBD1 agrees at 9 bases. The CDR3 spans 14 residues. Germline V gene sequence: CDR1 MNHNY, CDR2 SVGAGI (reference sequence). Germline trimming cut 5 bases from V and 9 bases from J; bases unmatched to any gene: 8. The CDR3 protein is CASSPGTGRGEQFF. The CDR3 bases are TGTGCCAGCAGTCCCGGGACAGGGAGGGGTGAGCAGTTCTTC.

The genes are TRBV28 and TRBJ1-2; weak D call: TRBD1 (5 bases). Trimming cost V 5 bases and J 4 bases, with 11 bases left between them. Germline CDR1 is MDHEN and CDR2 is SYDVKM. This CDR3 region has 13 residues. In DNA, the CDR3 is TGTGCCAGCAGTCTACAGGAGCTCTATGGCTACACCTTC. Its protein is CASSLQELYGYTF.

J is TRBJ2-5 and V is TRBV5-1, with a weak D call TRBD1 (6 bases). CDR1 is SGHRS and CDR2 is YFSETQ in the germline V gene. V lost 0 bases, J lost 2 bases, and 14 bases lay in between. CDR3 length equals 16 residues. The CDR3 coding sequence is TGCGCCAGCAGCTTGGGGACAGTTATCCTACAAGAGACCCAGTACTTC. Amino acids: CASSLGTVILQETQYF.